These T cell receptor beta chains were read from a single sample in a study of blood T cell repertoires in COVID-19. Method: immunoSEQ multiplex PCR; TCRdb's copy keeps in-frame clones and lacks some. The sample contains under 500,000 clones, nearly 90% of which appear only once. What was sequenced was PBMCs or T cells enriched from blood (not recorded which). The receptor source for this set is a young woman with acute COVID-19. The CDR3 runs from the conserved cysteine through the conserved F or W. D genes are given only for firm matches. Where a row states a size, it is once, few, many or the class of an expanded clone; other rows omit it.

.	TRBV7-3	TRBD1	TRBJ1-2	15	TGTGCCAGCAGCTCTGGACAGGGGCGGGCGTATGGCTACACCTTC	CASSSGQGRAYGYTF
.	TRBV2	.	TRBJ1-5	9	TGTGCCAGCGGCCAGCCCCAGCATTTT	CASGQPQHF
once	TRBV5-1	.	TRBJ1-1	12	TGCGCCAGCAGCTCAGGGAACACTGAAGCTTTCTTT	CASSSGNTEAFF
.	TRBV5-1	TRBD2	TRBJ2-1	15	TGCGCCAGCAGCTTAGTCGGGAGGCCCTACAATGAGCAGTTCTTC	CASSLVGRPYNEQFF
.	TRBV7-2	TRBD2	TRBJ2-1	16	TGTGCCAGCAGCCCGACTAGCGGTCAAACCTACAATGAGCAGTTCTTC	CASSPTSGQTYNEQFF
.	TRBV4-2	TRBD1	TRBJ1-1	15	TGTGCCAGCAGCCAGGCCGGGACAGGGAACACTGAAGCTTTCTTT	CASSQAGTGNTEAFF
.	TRBV14	.	TRBJ1-2	15	TGTGCCAGCAGCCAAGAAATCCATTCGCGCTATGGCTACACCTTC	CASSQEIHSRYGYTF
.	TRBV15	TRBD2	TRBJ2-3	15	TGTGCCACCACTAGCGGGAGGGGAGTTGGTGATACGCAGTATTTT	CATTSGRGVGDTQYF
.	TRBV19	.	TRBJ1-1	14	TGTGCCAGTAGTATAATCGCGGGTATTGGTGAAGCTTTCTTT	CASSIIAGIGEAFF
many	TRBV14	.	TRBJ2-2	13	TGTGCCAGCAACAGGGCCAGCACCGGGGAGCTGTTTTTT	CASNRASTGELFF
.	TRBV5-4	.	TRBJ2-7	15	TGTGCCAGCAGCACGGAGACGGTAGTCTCCTACGAGCAGTACTTC	CASSTETVVSYEQYF
.	TRBV9	TRBD2	TRBJ2-3	13	TGTGCCAGCAGCGTAGAGACTAGCGGCCTCCAGTATTTT	CASSVETSGLQYF
.	TRBV21-1	.	TRBJ1-6	14	TGTGCCAGCAGCATTAGGGGAAATAATTCACCCCTCCACTTT	CASSIRGNNSPLHF
.	TRBV28	.	TRBJ2-7	13	TGTGCCAGCAGTTTATCAGGGACCTACGAGCAGTACTTC	CASSLSGTYEQYF
.	TRBV9	.	TRBJ2-5	13	TGTGCCAGCAGCGTCTTAGCGGACGAGACCCAGTACTTC	CASSVLADETQYF
.	TRBV4-3	.	TRBJ1-2	16	TGCGCCAGCAGTCCAAATTATGACAGTGCCTTCTATGGCTACACCTTC	CASSPNYDSAFYGYTF
.	TRBV9	.	TRBJ2-7	14	TGTGCCAGCAGCGTACACGGGAGCTCCTACGAGCAGTACTTC	CASSVHGSSYEQYF
.	TRBV5-4	.	TRBJ2-5	15	TGTGCCAGCAGCTTGGATGGGGGGGCCCAAGAGACCCAGTACTTC	CASSLDGGAQETQYF
.	TRBV29-1	.	TRBJ2-7	12	TGCAGCGTTGAATTGAGGAACTACGAGCAGTACTTC	CSVELRNYEQYF
.	TRBV10-3	.	TRBJ1-1	16	TGTGCCATCAGTTTCACTACCGCCCACGGGAACACTGAAGCTTTCTTT	CAISFTTAHGNTEAFF
.	TRBV4-1	.	TRBJ1-5	12	TGCGCCAGCAGCCAAGTACAGGGGCCCCAGCATTTT	CASSQVQGPQHF
.	TRBV9	.	TRBJ2-2	15	TGTGCCAGCAGCGTAGTGGGGGGGCGCACCGGGGAGCTGTTTTTT	CASSVVGGRTGELFF
.	TRBV3-1/TRBV3-2	.	TRBJ2-5	15	TGTGCCAGCAGCCAAGCTCAGCTAGAAGTAGAGACCCAGTACTTC	CASSQAQLEVETQYF